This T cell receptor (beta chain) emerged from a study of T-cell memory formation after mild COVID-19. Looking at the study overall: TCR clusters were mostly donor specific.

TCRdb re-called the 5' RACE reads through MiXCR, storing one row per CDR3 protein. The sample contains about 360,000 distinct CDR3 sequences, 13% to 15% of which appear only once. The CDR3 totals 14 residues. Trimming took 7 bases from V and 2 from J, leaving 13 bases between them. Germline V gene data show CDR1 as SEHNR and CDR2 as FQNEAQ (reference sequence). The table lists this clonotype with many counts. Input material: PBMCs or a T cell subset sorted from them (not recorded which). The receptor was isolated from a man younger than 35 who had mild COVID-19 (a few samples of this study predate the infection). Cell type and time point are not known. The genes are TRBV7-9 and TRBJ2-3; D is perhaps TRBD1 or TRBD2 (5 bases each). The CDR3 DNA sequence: TGTGCCAGCACCTCGAGGGGCTCCACAGATACGCAGTATTTT. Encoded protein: CASTSRGSTDTQYF.